This T cell receptor beta chain was identified in a study of CD8+ T cells in alopecia areata. General study points: With patients, TCR sharing proved less clear than in mice, a difference possibly related to HLA.

In each case, RNA was isolated and then reverse transcribed into cDNA as the sequencing template. Method: immunoSEQ multiplex PCR; TCRdb's copy keeps in-frame clones and lacks some. Found here are 150,000 to 200,000 clones, over 50% of them singletons; the top ten hold roughly 14%. Germline V CDR1 and CDR2: MNHEY, SMNVEV (reference sequence). V lost 4 bases and J 6 bases, leaving 12 bases between the germline ends. The length of the CDR3 is 13 residues. Regarding this clone: The antigen is unknown.

The gene calls are TRBV27 and TRBJ1-1; D gene unclear. The TCR sequence derives from a human donor with alopecia areata. Sequenced here: CD4+ T cells sorted from blood, sampled at week 0. Here the CDR3 DNA reads TGTGCCAGCAGTTCCCAACCCTCGGCTGAAGCTTTCTTT. As protein: CASSSQPSAEAFF.